Below are 27 T cell receptor beta chains sequenced from a single sample in a study of glioma-infiltrating T cells. The iRepertoire nested amplicon-rescue multiplex PCR amplified TCR alpha and beta CDR3s from RNA. TCRdb processed the multiplex PCR reads anew with MiXCR; each CDR3 protein has one entry. The sample includes about 200,000 distinct CDR3 sequences, over 25% of them seen just once. The source material was glioma tissue, nonneoplastic brain tissue, or PBMCs (not recorded which). These receptors all come from a human donor with low-grade glioma or glioblastoma, undergoing nonglioma brain surgery, or in good health (not recorded which).

A remark on this clonotype: A much larger clonotype is one base distant, so this may be a read error. J is TRBJ1-3 and V is TRBV25-1; TRBD1 is a possible D gene (5 bases). Per the germline V gene, CDR1 is MGHDK and CDR2 is SYGVNS. The CDR3 length is 16 residues. The V and J ends lost 5 bases and 0 bases respectively, with 14 bases between them. CDR3 nucleotide sequence: TGTGCCAGCAGTATGGGACTCCAAGGCTCTGGAAACACCATATATTTT. Protein product: CASSMGLQGSGNTIYF.

This clonotype was seen at least ten times. The chain recombines TRBV5-4 with TRBJ2-3; D perhaps matches TRBD1 (5 bases). Trimming took off 4 bases at V and 4 bases at J, with 13 bases between the two ends. Germline V lookup: CDR1 SGHNT, CDR2 YYREEE (reference sequence). The CDR3 totals 14 residues. CDR3 region: CASSDIEGADTQYF. The CDR3 coding sequence is TGTGCCAGCAGCGACATAGAAGGGGCAGATACGCAGTATTTT.

This clonotype was picked up many times. The chain has TRBV6-2 or TRBV6-3 and TRBJ2-1; 13 positions match TRBD2. This CDR3 spans 14 amino acids. The germline V gene encodes CDR1 MNHEY and CDR2 SVGEGT. V dropped 5 bases and J dropped 8; count of bases not matched to a gene: 3. The CDR3 nucleotides read TGTGCCAGCAGTCGGACTAGCGGGAGCGATGAGCAGTTCTTC. Translation: CASSRTSGSDEQFF.

The table lists this clonotype with many counts. The CDR3 DNA sequence: TGTGCCAGCAGCTTAGGCCAGGGGGTAAATTCACCCCTCCACTTT. This sequence encodes CASSLGQGVNSPLHF. The chain links TRBV7-2 to TRBJ1-6; TRBD1 aligns across 7 bases. The CDR3 runs 15 residues. Per germline, CDR1 SGHTA and CDR2 FQGNSA. The trim removed 1 base at V and 7 bases at J, leaving 4 bases unmatched.

The sample holds many counts of this clonotype. This chain links TRBV2 with TRBJ2-3; 9 bases fit TRBD2. Germline CDR1 is SNHLY and CDR2 is FYNNEI. The J segment lost 2 bases and the V segment lost 4 bases, leaving 4 bases of the junction unmatched. The CDR3 loop spans 15 amino acids. The CDR3 DNA follows: TGTGCCAGCAGTGCGGGACTAGCATCCACAGATACGCAGTATTTT. Residues: CASSAGLASTDTQYF.

In the case of this clonotype: One end of the junction does not line up with germline, which may come from a read error. This chain links TRBV15 with TRBJ1-3; possible D gene TRBD1, 5 bases. The germline gives CDR1 LNHNV, CDR2 YYDKDF (reference sequence). The CDR3 runs 16 residues. The CDR3 loop reads CAASREGLGTGNTIYF. The CDR3 DNA follows: TGTGCCGCCAGCAGAGAGGGGCTGGGGACTGGAAACACCATATATTTT.

The sample holds many counts of this clonotype. The chain links TRBV28 to TRBJ2-7; weak D call: TRBD2 (6 bases). Germline V lookup: CDR1 MDHEN, CDR2 SYDVKM. This CDR3 has 12 amino acids. V was clipped by 8 bases and J by 3 bases, with 11 bases between them. The DNA for the CDR3 is TGTGCCAGCTACGGGACTCGCTACGAGCAGTACTTC. It specifies CASYGTRYEQYF.

Concerning this clonotype: One junction end does not reproduce the germline sequence, and a read error may be involved. The V gene is TRBV20-1, the J gene TRBJ2-5; possible D gene TRBD1, 5 bases. Germline assignment: CDR1 DFQATT and CDR2 SNEGSKA (reference sequence). CDR3 size: 13 residues. CDR3 region: CSAGETAQETQYF. The CDR3 coding sequence is TGCAGTGCTGGAGAGACAGCGCAAGAGACCCAGTACTTC.

The table lists this clonotype with many counts. The chain links TRBV27 to TRBJ1-1, with unresolved D. Trimming left V 3 bases short and J 4 bases short, with 9 bases between. The CDR3 length is 13 residues. Germline CDR1 MNHEY, CDR2 SMNVEV (reference sequence). This CDR3 is CASSLLQTTEAFF. As DNA, the CDR3 is TGTGCCAGCAGTTTGTTGCAGACCACTGAAGCTTTCTTT.

This clonotype was observed at least ten times. This chain uses TRBV18 with TRBJ1-5; 11 bases line up with TRBD1. The germline gives CDR1 KGHSH, CDR2 LQKENI. V was clipped by 6 bases and J by 5 bases; unmatched bases: 6. The CDR3 is made up of 15 amino acids. CDR3 residues: CASSPGTGGDQPQHF. CDR3 DNA sequence: TGTGCCAGCTCGCCCGGGACAGGGGGAGATCAGCCCCAGCATTTT.

CDR3 residues: CAIRKTEGETQYF. DNA for the CDR3: TGTGCCATCAGAAAAACGGAGGGGGAGACCCAGTACTTC. This chain links TRBV3-1 with TRBJ2-5; tentative D call: TRBD2 (6 bases). The germline V gene has CDR1 LGHDT and CDR2 YNNKEL (reference sequence). The CDR3 spans 13 residues. V gave up 10 bases and J gave up 5 bases, with 17 bases separating them.

This clonotype occurred a few times. The DNA of the CDR3 is TGCAGCGCCGGAGGAGGAGACGGCTACACCTTC. This translates into CSAGGGDGYTF. The V call is TRBV29-1, the J call TRBJ1-2; no clear D gene. The CDR3 runs to 11 residues. V gave up 7 bases and J gave up 8 bases, with 14 bases separating them. Germline values: CDR1 SQVTM, CDR2 ANQGSEA. Full variable domain (outside the CDR3, taken from reference TRBV29-1 and TRBJ1-2): SAVISQKPSRDICQRGTSLTIQCQVDSQVTMMFWYRQQPGQSLTLIATANQGSEATYESGFVIDKFPISRPNLTFSTLTVSNMSPEDSSIYLCSAGGGDGYTFGSGTRLTVV.

The rearrangement uses TRBV7-9 and TRBJ1-2; no firm D call. The germline V gene encodes CDR1 SEHNR and CDR2 FQNEAQ (reference sequence). V was trimmed by 2 bases and J by 6 bases, leaving 13 bases between them. The CDR3 spans 14 residues. The CDR3, as DNA: TGTGCCAGCAGCTTACCAGAAGCCAACGATGGCTACACCTTC. Translation: CASSLPEANDGYTF.

Turning to this clonotype: This likely comes from a read error, as the CDR3 has no conserved phenylalanine or tryptophan at its end. This chain connects TRBV27 to TRBJ2-5, with 8 bases that match TRBD2. Per germline, CDR1 MNHEY and CDR2 SMNVEV (reference sequence). The length of the CDR3 is 14 residues. DNA for the CDR3: TGTGCCAGCAGTTTATTAGCGGGACAAGAGACACAGTACTTA. Protein product: CASSLLAGQETQYL.

This clonotype came up a few times. The chain links TRBV4-3 to TRBJ2-3; D remains ambiguous. CDR1 LGHNA and CDR2 YSLEER come from the germline V gene. Trimming stripped 0 bases from V and 4 bases from J, with 5 bases between. This CDR3 comprises 13 residues. The CDR3 reads CASSQEVADTQYF. CDR3 DNA sequence: TGCGCCAGCAGCCAAGAGGTGGCAGATACGCAGTATTTT.

This clonotype was seen many times. The chain employs TRBV27 and TRBJ2-1; weak D call: TRBD1 (6 bases). Trimming left V 10 bases short and J 1 base short, with 20 bases between. Germline loops: CDR1 MNHEY, CDR2 SMNVEV (reference sequence). This CDR3 region has 16 residues. As DNA, the CDR3 is TGTGCCATCCCTACAGGGTGTCCCTTATCCTACAATGAGCAGTTCTTC. This gives the protein CAIPTGCPLSYNEQFF.

Points on this clonotype: A much larger clone lies one base from this, so it may be a read error. The V gene is TRBV7-6, the J gene TRBJ2-7; TRBD2 agrees at 9 bases. Trimming removed 5 bases from V and 7 bases from J; junction bases left unmatched: 12. CDR1 and CDR2 from the germline V gene are SGHVS and FNYEAQ. The CDR3 contains 15 residues. The CDR3 loop is CASSPGLASYNEQYF. As DNA, the CDR3 is TGTGCCAGCAGCCCGGGACTAGCTTCCTACAATGAGCAGTACTTC.

This clonotype has only a few counts. V and J are TRBV10-3 and TRBJ1-3; D is possibly TRBD1 (6 bases). Germline CDR1 is ENHRY and CDR2 is SYGVKD. The CDR3 runs 15 residues. Between the trimmed V and J ends, which lost 5 bases and 0 bases, there was a span of 11 bases. As DNA, the CDR3 is TGTGCCATCAGTCCTACAGGGACCTCTGGAAACACCATATATTTT. Encoded protein: CAISPTGTSGNTIYF.

The count of this clonotype is one. This rearrangement joins TRBV6-2 or TRBV6-3 to TRBJ2-7; D is tentatively TRBD1 or TRBD2 (5 bases each). The CDR3 contains 13 residues. V was trimmed by 8 bases and J by 5 bases, leaving 16 bases between them. Germline CDR1 MNHEY, CDR2 SVGEGT. In DNA form, the CDR3 reads TGTGCCAGCCGGGACGGAAACCCCCACGAGCAGTACTTC. Translating it yields CASRDGNPHEQYF.

The CDR3 coding sequence is TGTGCCACCAGCAGACAGCGGGAAGGCCAAAATGAGCAGTTCTTC. It encodes CATSRQREGQNEQFF. The chain combines TRBV15 with TRBJ2-1; 7 bases are a match to TRBD2. Germline V lookup: CDR1 LNHNV, CDR2 YYDKDF (reference sequence). The CDR3 loop spans 15 amino acids. Losses at the gene ends were 2 bases for V and 7 bases for J; bases not matched to a gene: 8.

Details on this clonotype: A much larger clone differs by one base, so this may be a read error. CDR3 residues: CASSHLPQRGVSTDTQYF. As DNA, the CDR3 is TGCGCCAGCAGCCATCTTCCACAGAGGGGAGTGAGCACAGATACGCAGTATTTT. V and J are TRBV4-1 and TRBJ2-3, with D perhaps assigned TRBD1 or TRBD2 (5 bases each). This CDR3 contains 18 residues. Germline CDR1 and CDR2: MGHRA and YSYEKL. Trimming left V 3 bases short and J 0 bases short, with 19 bases between.

The chain has TRBV19 and TRBJ1-1, with D unclear. CDR3 length: 13 amino acids. The V end was cut by 7 bases, the J end by 0 bases, with 9 bases between. Per the germline V gene, CDR1 is LNHDA and CDR2 is SQIVND (reference sequence). The CDR3 loop is CASTARLNTEAFF. The CDR3 nucleotides read TGTGCCAGTACGGCCCGTTTGAACACTGAAGCTTTCTTT.

Many counts were recorded for this clonotype. This rearrangement joins TRBV7-2 to TRBJ2-7; D is uncertain. Germline assignment: CDR1 SGHTA and CDR2 FQGNSA. V was trimmed by 1 base and J by 3 bases, leaving 4 bases between them. CDR3 length: 12 residues. The CDR3 sequence is CASSLGDYEQYF. CDR3 coding DNA: TGTGCCAGCAGCTTAGGCGACTACGAGCAGTACTTC.

This clonotype was detected many times. The rearrangement uses TRBV10-3 and TRBJ2-3, with D perhaps TRBD2 (6 bases). Germline CDR1 reads ENHRY; CDR2 reads SYGVKD. Trimming took 7 bases from V and 2 from J, leaving 13 bases between them. This CDR3 has 14 residues. CDR3: CAINRDSDTDTQYF. Here the CDR3 DNA reads TGTGCCATCAACCGGGACTCAGACACAGATACGCAGTATTTT.

The chain joins TRBV4-1 to TRBJ2-3, with TRBD2 matching over 10 bases. This CDR3 has 15 amino acids. The germline CDR1 and CDR2 sequences are MGHRA and YSYEKL. V was pared by 4 bases and J by 4 bases, with 5 bases of the junction left unmatched. For the CDR3, the DNA is TGCGCCAGCAGCCCTCCAGGGACTAGCGCAGATACGCAGTATTTT. Protein sequence: CASSPPGTSADTQYF.

This clonotype was observed at least ten times. The chain links TRBV6-2 or TRBV6-3 to TRBJ2-1; tentative D call: TRBD2 (5 bases). Germline values: CDR1 MNHEY, CDR2 SVGEGT. The CDR3 is made up of 14 amino acids. V lost 7 bases to trimming and J lost 0 bases, with 10 bases between them. CDR3 sequence reads: CASTPRGSYNEQFF. The CDR3 DNA reads as TGTGCCAGCACTCCACGGGGCTCCTACAATGAGCAGTTCTTC.

The chain combines TRBV5-5 with TRBJ2-3; D gene uncertain. V lost 1 base to trimming and J lost 0 bases, with 12 bases between them. The CDR3 is made up of 16 amino acids. Germline V gene lookup returns CDR1 SGHKS and CDR2 YYEKEE (reference sequence). CDR3 bases: TGTGCCAGCAGCTTGTTGCCCAGCTCTAGCACAGATACGCAGTATTTT. Encoded protein: CASSLLPSSSTDTQYF.